The clone carrying this T cell receptor beta chain was counted a few times. The source of the sample is a study of beta chain features in type 1 diabetes. Germline loops: CDR1 LGHNA, CDR2 YNFKEQ. Trimming removed 3 bases from V and 0 bases from J; junction bases left unmatched: 4. The CDR3 is 16 residues long. Expressed TCRB transcripts were sequenced after all isolated RNA was converted to cDNA. Some clones are missing from TCRdb's copy, which holds only in-frame ones; the method was immunoSEQ multiplex PCR. The table has a few hundred thousand clones, roughly 16% seen once. Material: naive CD4+ T cells from blood. The clonotype originates from a woman younger than 30 in good health. This chain connects TRBV4-2 to TRBJ2-7; TRBD2 aligns across 11 bases. CDR3 DNA: TGTGCCAGCAGCCATCTTAGCGGGAGGGCCTCCTACGAGCAGTACTTC. It translates to CASSHLSGRASYEQYF.